This T cell receptor beta chain was recovered during a study of T cell responses to AZD1222 COVID-19 vaccine. General study findings and limits: Among AZD1222 vaccinees, only 6 or 7 were seropositive at baseline. It should be noted that donors were predominantly white British and more often female, and clonal diversity was possibly underestimated. Spike-specific TCR breadth and depth both grew after two AZD1222 doses. Repertoire sampling happened only post peak T cell response.

Clones were sequenced by immunoSEQ multiplex PCR, and TCRdb holds only the in-frame ones, with some missing. The sample shows roughly 110,000 clones, about nine tenths of them seen only once. With 5 bases removed from V and 9 bases from J, the gap between germline ends came to 14 bases. The CDR3 has 14 residues. The germline CDR1 and CDR2 sequences are LGHDT and YNNKEL (reference sequence). This clone was counted a few times. Its matching antigen is unknown. The chain has TRBV3-1 (or the pseudogene TRBV3-2) and TRBJ1-6, with D tentatively TRBD1 (6 bases). The clonotype was recovered from an adult in good health. The input for sequencing was peripheral blood, taken on day 0 of AZD1222 vaccination. CDR3: CASSEQGLGSPLHF. CDR3 nucleotides: TGTGCCAGCAGCGAACAGGGTTTGGGTTCACCCCTCCACTTT.